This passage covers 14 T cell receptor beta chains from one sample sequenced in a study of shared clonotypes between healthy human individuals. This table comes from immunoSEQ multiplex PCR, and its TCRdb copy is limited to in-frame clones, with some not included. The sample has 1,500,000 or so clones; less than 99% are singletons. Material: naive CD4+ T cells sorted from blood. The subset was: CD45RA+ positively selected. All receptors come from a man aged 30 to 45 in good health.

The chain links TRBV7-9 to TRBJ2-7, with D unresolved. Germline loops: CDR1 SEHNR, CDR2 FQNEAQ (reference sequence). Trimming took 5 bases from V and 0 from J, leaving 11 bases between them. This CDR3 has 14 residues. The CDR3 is CASSVQGHSYEQYF. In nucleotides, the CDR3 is TGTGCCAGCAGCGTCCAAGGGCACTCCTACGAGCAGTACTTC.

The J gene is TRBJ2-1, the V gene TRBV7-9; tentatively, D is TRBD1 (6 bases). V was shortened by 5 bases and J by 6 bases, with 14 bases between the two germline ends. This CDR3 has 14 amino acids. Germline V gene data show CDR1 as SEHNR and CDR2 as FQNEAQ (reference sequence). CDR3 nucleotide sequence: TGTGCCAGCAGCCGGGGACACCCTATCAATGAGCAGTTCTTC. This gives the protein CASSRGHPINEQFF.

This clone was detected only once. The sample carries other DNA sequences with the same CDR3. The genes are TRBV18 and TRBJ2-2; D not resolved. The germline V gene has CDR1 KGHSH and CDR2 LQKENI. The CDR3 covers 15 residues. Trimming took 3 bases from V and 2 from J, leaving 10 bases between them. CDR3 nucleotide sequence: TGTGCCAGCTCACCCCGGGCCGATAACACCGGGGAGCTGTTTTTT. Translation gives CASSPRADNTGELFF.

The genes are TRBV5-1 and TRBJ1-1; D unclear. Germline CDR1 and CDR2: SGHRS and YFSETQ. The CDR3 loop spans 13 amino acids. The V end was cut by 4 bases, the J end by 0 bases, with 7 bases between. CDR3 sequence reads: CASSVQMNTEAFF. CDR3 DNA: TGCGCCAGCAGCGTCCAAATGAACACTGAAGCTTTCTTT.

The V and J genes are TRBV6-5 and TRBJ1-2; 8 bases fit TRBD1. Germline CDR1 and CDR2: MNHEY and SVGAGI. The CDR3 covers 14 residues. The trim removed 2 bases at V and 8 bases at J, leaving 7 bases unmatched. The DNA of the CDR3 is TGTGCCAGCAGTTACCGGACAGGGCCTGGGGGCTACACCTTC. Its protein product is CASSYRTGPGGYTF.

This CDR3 is CASSLRPGQNTGELFF. CDR3 sequence (DNA): TGTGCCAGCTCACTTCGCCCGGGACAGAACACCGGGGAGCTGTTTTTT. The gene calls are TRBV18 and TRBJ2-2, with D maybe TRBD1 (6 bases). Trimming cost V 4 bases and J 1 base, with 13 bases left between them. The CDR3 is made up of 16 amino acids. Looked up from germline, CDR1 is KGHSH and CDR2 is LQKENI.

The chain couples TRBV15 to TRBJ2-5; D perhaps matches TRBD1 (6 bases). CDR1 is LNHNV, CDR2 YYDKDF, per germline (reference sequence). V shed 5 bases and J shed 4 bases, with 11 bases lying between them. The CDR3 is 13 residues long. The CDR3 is CATSPQGGETQYF. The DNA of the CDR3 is TGTGCCACCAGCCCCCAAGGGGGAGAGACCCAGTACTTC.

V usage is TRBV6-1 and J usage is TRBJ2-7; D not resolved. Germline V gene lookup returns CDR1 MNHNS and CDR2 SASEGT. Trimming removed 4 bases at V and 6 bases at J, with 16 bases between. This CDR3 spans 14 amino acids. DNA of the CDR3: TGTGCCAGCAGTGCTACTCGGGCTCGGGTCGAGCAGTACTTC. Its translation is CASSATRARVEQYF.

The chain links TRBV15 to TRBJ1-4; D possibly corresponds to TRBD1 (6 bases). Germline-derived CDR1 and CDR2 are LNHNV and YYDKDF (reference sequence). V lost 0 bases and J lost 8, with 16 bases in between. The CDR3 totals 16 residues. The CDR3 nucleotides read TGTGCCACCAGCAGAGATTTGGGCAGGGGAAGGGAAAAACTGTTTTTT. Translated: CATSRDLGRGREKLFF.

The DNA of the CDR3 is TGTGCCAGTAGTATAGGGGACAGCTCGGGGAGGCCCCAGCATTTT. Protein product: CASSIGDSSGRPQHF. V gene TRBV19 combines with J gene TRBJ1-5; TRBD1 matches 7 bases. V was clipped by 1 base and J by 9 bases; unmatched bases: 9. This CDR3 spans 15 amino acids. Germline lookup yields CDR1 LNHDA and CDR2 SQIVND (reference sequence).

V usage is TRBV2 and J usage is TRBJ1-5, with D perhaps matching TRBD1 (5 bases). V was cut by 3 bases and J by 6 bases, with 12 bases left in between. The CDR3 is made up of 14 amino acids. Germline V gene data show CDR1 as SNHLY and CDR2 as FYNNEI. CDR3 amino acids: CASSDVQGSQPQHF. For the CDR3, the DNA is TGTGCCAGCAGTGATGTCCAGGGAAGTCAGCCCCAGCATTTT.

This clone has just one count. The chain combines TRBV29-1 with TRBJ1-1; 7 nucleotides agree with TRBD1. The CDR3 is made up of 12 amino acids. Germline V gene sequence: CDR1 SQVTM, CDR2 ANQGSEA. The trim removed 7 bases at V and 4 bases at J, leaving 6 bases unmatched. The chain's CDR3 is CSGHRGSTEAFF. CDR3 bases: TGCAGCGGGCACAGGGGAAGCACTGAAGCTTTCTTT.

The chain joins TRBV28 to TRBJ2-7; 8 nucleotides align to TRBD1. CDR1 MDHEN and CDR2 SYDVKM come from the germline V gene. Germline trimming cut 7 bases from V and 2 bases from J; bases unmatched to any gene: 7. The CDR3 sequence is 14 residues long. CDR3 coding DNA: TGTGCCAGCACGGGGGCAGGGGGCCCCTACGAGCAGTACTTC. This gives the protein CASTGAGGPYEQYF.

CDR3: CASSQDLASGTKNIQYF. CDR3 nucleotide sequence: TGTGCCAGCAGCCAAGATTTGGCTAGCGGAACCAAAAACATTCAGTACTTC. The chain employs TRBV4-2 and TRBJ2-4; TRBD2 matches at 7 bases. Trimming removed 0 bases from V and 2 bases from J; junction bases left unmatched: 7. The germline V gene has CDR1 LGHNA and CDR2 YNFKEQ. The CDR3 is 17 amino acids.